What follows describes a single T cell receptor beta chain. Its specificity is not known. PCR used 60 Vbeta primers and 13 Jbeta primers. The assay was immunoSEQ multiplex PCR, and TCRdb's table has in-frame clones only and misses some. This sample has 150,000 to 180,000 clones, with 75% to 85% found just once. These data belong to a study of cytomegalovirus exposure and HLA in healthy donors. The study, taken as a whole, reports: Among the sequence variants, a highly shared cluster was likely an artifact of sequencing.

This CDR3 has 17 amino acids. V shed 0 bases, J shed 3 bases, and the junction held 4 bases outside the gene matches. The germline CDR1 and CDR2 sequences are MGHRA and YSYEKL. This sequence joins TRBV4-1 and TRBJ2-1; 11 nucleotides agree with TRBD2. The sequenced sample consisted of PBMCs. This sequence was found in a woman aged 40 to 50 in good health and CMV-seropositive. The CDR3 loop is CASSQDRTSGFYNEQFF. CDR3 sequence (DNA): TGCGCCAGCAGCCAAGATCGGACTAGCGGGTTCTACAATGAGCAGTTCTTC.